Each of the 21 T cell receptor beta chains below was sequenced from the same sample in a study of CD8 T cells in Susac syndrome. Reverse transcription used roughly 0.45 to 1 ug RNA and random hexamers. One entry per CDR3 protein results from TCRdb running MiXCR on the immunoSEQ multiplex PCR reads. Among more than 200,000 distinct CDR3 sequences listed, 90% to 95% were seen once. The sample comprised CD8+ T cells from PBMCs. The origin of the receptors is a human donor with multiple sclerosis.

This clonotype was observed once. The rearrangement links TRBV27 to TRBJ2-7; 7 bases are shared with TRBD1. The V gene end was trimmed by 2 bases and the J gene end by 2 bases; junction bases not matched to a gene: 9. Germline V gene lookup returns CDR1 MNHEY and CDR2 SMNVEV (reference sequence). The CDR3 spans 16 residues. CDR3 in DNA: TGTGCCAGCAGTTTAGGTCACAGACAGGGCGCCTACGAGCAGTACTTC. Translation: CASSLGHRQGAYEQYF.

The rearrangement uses TRBV7-2 and TRBJ2-1, with TRBD2 identical over 10 bases. The germline V gene has CDR1 SGHTA and CDR2 FQGNSA. Trimming took 7 bases from V and 0 from J; bases not matched to a gene: 0. The CDR3 consists of 14 residues. The CDR3 loop is CASTSGSSYNEQFF. The CDR3 DNA reads TGTGCCAGCACTAGCGGGAGCTCCTACAATGAGCAGTTCTTC.

This sequence joins TRBV7-9 and TRBJ2-1; 10 bases map to TRBD2. The CDR3 sequence is 15 residues long. Germline trimming cut 5 bases from V and 8 bases from J; bases unmatched to any gene: 9. CDR1 SEHNR and CDR2 FQNEAQ come from the germline V gene (reference sequence). This CDR3 reads CASSPASGSHDEQFF. The CDR3 region has the DNA TGTGCCAGCAGCCCAGCTAGCGGGAGCCATGATGAGCAGTTCTTC.

The CDR3 protein is CATEYGGTTGELFF. The CDR3 bases are TGTGCCACCGAATACGGGGGGACCACCGGGGAGCTGTTTTTT. The V call is TRBV15, the J call TRBJ2-2; TRBD2 agrees at 7 bases. Germline values: CDR1 LNHNV, CDR2 YYDKDF (reference sequence). The CDR3 runs to 14 residues. Germline trimming cut 8 bases from V and 4 bases from J; bases unmatched to any gene: 7. Full variable domain (missing parts from reference TRBV15 and TRBJ2-2): DAMVIQNPRYQVTQFGKPVTLSCSQTLNHNVMYWYQQKSSQAPKLLFHYYDKDFNNEADTPDNFQSRRPNTSFCFLDIRSPGLGDTAMYLCATEYGGTTGELFFGEGSRLTVL.

The chain employs TRBV6-1 and TRBJ2-3; a possible D gene is TRBD2 (7 bases). The CDR3 sequence is 14 residues long. The V end was cut by 11 bases, the J end by 2 bases, with 17 bases between. Germline CDR1 is MNHNS and CDR2 is SASEGT. The CDR3 region is CARGRGGVTDTQYF. The CDR3, as DNA: TGTGCCCGCGGAAGGGGGGGCGTCACAGATACGCAGTATTTT.

The gene calls are TRBV29-1 and TRBJ2-7; 7 nucleotides align to TRBD2. This CDR3 has 11 amino acids. Germline trimming cut 7 bases from V and 4 bases from J; bases unmatched to any gene: 4. CDR1 is SQVTM, CDR2 ANQGSEA, per germline. The CDR3 DNA sequence: TGCAGCGCCTACGGGGGGTACGAGCAGTACTTC. This gives the protein CSAYGGYEQYF.

CDR3 in amino acids: CSVGGSNTGELFF. The CDR3 nucleotides are TGCAGCGTTGGCGGGTCGAACACCGGGGAGCTGTTTTTT. V gene TRBV29-1 combines with J gene TRBJ2-2; perhaps TRBD2 as D (5 bases). Per germline, CDR1 SQVTM and CDR2 ANQGSEA. The CDR3 is 13 amino acids. V was cut by 4 bases and J by 0 bases, with 6 bases left in between.

This clonotype was observed a single time. The chain couples TRBV25-1 to TRBJ1-2; TRBD1 aligns across 7 bases. Unmatched junction bases numbered 6, after V lost 4 bases and J lost 4 bases. This CDR3 contains 14 residues. Germline values: CDR1 MGHDK, CDR2 SYGVNS. The CDR3 loop reads CASSGEGAGYGYTF. CDR3 nucleotide sequence: TGTGCCAGCAGTGGGGAGGGGGCTGGCTATGGCTACACCTTC.

V gene TRBV6-2 or TRBV6-3 combines with J gene TRBJ1-1, with TRBD1 identical over 12 bases. Per the germline V gene, CDR1 is MNHEY and CDR2 is SVGEGT. This CDR3 is built from 17 residues. After removal of 3 bases from V and 3 bases from J, the junction contained 8 bases not matched to a gene. CDR3 residues: CASSYSRDRGPDTEAFF. The DNA of the CDR3 is TGTGCCAGCAGTTATTCGAGGGACAGGGGGCCGGACACTGAAGCTTTCTTT.

The CDR3 coding sequence is TGTGCCTGGAGATATGGAGACACTGAAGCTTTCTTT. This translates into CAWRYGDTEAFF. This rearrangement joins TRBV30 to TRBJ1-1; no definite D call. Looked up from germline, CDR1 is GTSNPN and CDR2 is SVGIG (reference sequence). This CDR3 is 12 amino acids long. Between the trimmed V and J ends, which lost 3 bases and 3 bases, there was a span of 8 bases.

The rearrangement links TRBV9 to TRBJ2-7, with D perhaps given as TRBD1 or TRBD2 (7 bases each). V lost 4 bases, J lost 3 bases, and 14 bases lay in between. Germline V lookup: CDR1 SGDLS, CDR2 YYNGEE. This CDR3 contains 14 residues. The CDR3 sequence: CASSPQGGYYEQYF. CDR3 sequence (DNA): TGTGCCAGCAGCCCCCAGGGGGGGTACTACGAGCAGTACTTC. Filled out from reference TRBV9 and TRBJ2-7, the complete variable domain reads DSGVTQTPKHLITATGQRVTLRCSPRSGDLSVYWYQQSLDQGLQFLIQYYNGEERAKGNILERFSAQQFPDLHSELNLSSLELGDSALYFCASSPQGGYYEQYFGPGTRLTVT.

V is TRBV19 and J is TRBJ1-2; TRBD1 is a possible D gene (6 bases). Germline V gene lookup returns CDR1 LNHDA and CDR2 SQIVND (reference sequence). Trimming left V 6 bases short and J 4 bases short, with 18 bases between. This CDR3 is built from 15 residues. CDR3 amino acids: CASSVAAGALYGYTF. In DNA form, the CDR3 reads TGTGCCAGTAGCGTTGCGGCAGGGGCTCTCTATGGCTACACCTTC.

This clonotype appeared a single time. This sequence joins TRBV29-1 and TRBJ1-1; D might be TRBD1 (6 bases). V was clipped by 1 base and J by 3 bases, with 15 bases between them. The CDR3 runs 15 residues. Per the germline V gene, CDR1 is SQVTM and CDR2 is ANQGSEA. CDR3 sequence (DNA): TGCAGCGTTGAAGGGACAGAGGGTGGGTACACTGAAGCTTTCTTT. It is translated as CSVEGTEGGYTEAFF.

The genes are TRBV20-1 and TRBJ2-7; D might be TRBD1 (5 bases). Germline V gene data show CDR1 as DFQATT and CDR2 as SNEGSKA (reference sequence). Trimming took 6 bases from V and 7 from J, leaving 13 bases between them. The CDR3 length is 11 residues. The chain's CDR3 is CSAEQDSEQYF. The DNA for the CDR3 is TGCAGTGCAGAACAAGACAGTGAGCAGTACTTC.

The V and J genes are TRBV7-8 and TRBJ2-4; TRBD2 agrees at 9 bases. V lost 5 bases and J lost 9; bases outside the gene matches: 8. CDR1 and CDR2 from the germline V gene are SGHVS and FQNEAQ. This CDR3 comprises 14 residues. The DNA of the CDR3 is TGTGCCAGCAGCCCCTTTCTAGCGGGAAGCATTCAGTACTTC. Protein product: CASSPFLAGSIQYF.

The J gene is TRBJ1-1, the V gene TRBV5-4; D is uncertain. Germline values: CDR1 SGHNT, CDR2 YYREEE (reference sequence). V was trimmed by 0 bases and J by 6 bases, leaving 18 bases between them. This CDR3 has 16 residues. This CDR3 reads CASSLGRMYGDPEAFF. The CDR3 DNA reads TGTGCCAGCAGCTTGGGTAGGATGTATGGCGACCCTGAAGCTTTCTTT.

The chain combines TRBV30 with TRBJ1-4, with 9 bases aligning to TRBD1. Germline-derived CDR1 and CDR2 are GTSNPN and SVGIG (reference sequence). The J segment lost 5 bases and the V segment lost 3 bases, leaving 1 base of the junction unmatched. The CDR3 runs to 13 residues. DNA for the CDR3: TGTGCCTGGAGGGGACAGGGAAATGAAAAACTGTTTTTT. Translating gives CAWRGQGNEKLFF.

The genes are TRBV7-9 and TRBJ2-7; TRBD1 agrees at 9 bases. Trimming took 5 bases from V and 5 from J; bases not matched to a gene: 7. CDR3 size: 14 residues. Germline assignment: CDR1 SEHNR and CDR2 FQNEAQ (reference sequence). CDR3 in DNA: TGTGCCAGCAGCCTAGGGACAGGGTCCAACGAGCAGTACTTC. Its translation is CASSLGTGSNEQYF.

The rearrangement joins TRBV29-1 to TRBJ1-3, with D hard to call. Germline lookup yields CDR1 SQVTM and CDR2 ANQGSEA. This CDR3 region has 12 residues. V was pared by 5 bases and J by 4 bases, with 9 bases between. The CDR3 nucleotides read TGCAGCGTTCTGGACCGAGGAAACACCATATATTTT. This encodes CSVLDRGNTIYF.

The chain employs TRBV30 and TRBJ2-3, with unresolved D. The germline V gene has CDR1 GTSNPN and CDR2 SVGIG (reference sequence). This CDR3 comprises 14 residues. The V end lost 4 bases, the J end lost 2 bases, and 13 bases lay between the germline ends. CDR3 loop: CAWKSDSHTDTQYF. In DNA, the CDR3 is TGTGCCTGGAAGAGCGACTCTCACACAGATACGCAGTATTTT.

As to this clonotype: One end of the junction is discordant with germline, which a read error may explain. This chain uses TRBV7-7 with TRBJ2-7, with D perhaps matching TRBD1 (5 bases). The CDR3 is 13 amino acids. Germline V CDR1 and CDR2: SSHAT, FNYEAQ (reference sequence). CDR3 sequence (DNA): TGTGCTAGCAGCCGAAATCAGGGAAGCGAGCAGTACTTC. Translating gives CASSRNQGSEQYF.